The entry that follows covers one TCR beta chain sequence. As yet, its antigen is unknown. The sample is drawn from a study of T cell responses to AZD1222 COVID-19 vaccine. Here immunoSEQ multiplex PCR was the method, and the copy in TCRdb shows in-frame clones only, minus some. The table records 110,000 or so clones, roughly 88% of them present only once. Study-level results: Reports indicate that nearly half of spike-specific TCRs are directed at unmutated variant regions. Recipients of two AZD1222 doses showed rising Spike-specific TCR breadth and depth. Donors were largely white British and mainly female; clonal diversity was possibly underestimated.

The CDR3 loop spans 12 amino acids. The germline V gene has CDR1 SGHTA and CDR2 FQGTGA. Trimming cost V 11 bases and J 8 bases, with 13 bases left between them. The chain combines TRBV7-3 with TRBJ1-6; D may be TRBD1 (5 bases). The clonotype originates from an adult who received the AZD1222 COVID-19 vaccine. The starting material was peripheral blood, obtained 28 days after the second AZD1222 dose. CDR3 amino acids: CARDPWHSPLHF. CDR3 DNA: TGTGCCCGGGACCCTTGGCATTCACCCCTCCACTTT.